This T cell receptor beta chain was identified during a study of blood T cell repertoires in COVID-19. Study details: COVID-19 samples collected from the United States, Italy and Spain covered acute and convalescent phases. Sources were T cells, B-cell-depleted T cells, or PBMCs; the material itself was cDNA or gDNA.

The germline CDR1 and CDR2 sequences are LGHNA and YNFKEQ. The CDR3 is 16 residues long. J was trimmed by 9 bases and V by 0 bases; bases with no gene match: 4. Authors' data handling: From reference gene primer amplification, estimates of nucleated cell counts were derived. Using immunoSEQ multiplex PCR, the repertoire was profiled, and TCRdb retains in-frame clones only, with some absent. The V and J calls and the clone size are those of that table, but D and trimming were determined from the DNA. The sample consists of more than 200,000 clones, roughly 87% of them appearing once. This sequence joins TRBV4-2 and TRBJ1-6; 11 bases map to TRBD1. The sequence was obtained from a man younger than 35 with active or convalescent COVID-19. The specimen was peripheral blood. CDR3 loop: CASSQEVGQGGSPLHF. CDR3 nucleotides: TGTGCCAGCAGCCAAGAGGTGGGACAGGGGGGTTCACCCCTCCACTTT.